This is a list of T cell receptor beta chains from one sample in a study of molecular identifiers for immune sequencing clone quantification. Each CDR3 protein gets one entry after TCRdb re-called the PCR reads with MiXCR. The profile covers around 480,000 distinct CDR3 sequences, with roughly a fifth appearing a single time and about 0.8% taken by the ten largest. The sample comprised naive CD8+ T cells from blood, with Jurkat cell RNA spiked in. These receptor sequences come from a human donor in good health. Some libraries in this study had Jurkat cell RNA spiked in. Both conserved end residues are part of each CDR3. D genes are given only for firm matches. Clone size, where shown, is once, few, many, or a class for clones that have expanded.

TRBD1 many TRBJ2-7 TRBV7-9 TGTGCCAGCAGCTTAGAGACAGGGGTGGACGAGCAGTACTTC CASSLETGVDEQYF
TRBD2 few TRBJ2-2 TRBV20-1 TGCAGTGCTAGAGATCCTTCGATGTACAGCGGGGAGCCGTTTTTT CSARDPSMYSGEPFF
- many TRBJ2-7 TRBV7-9 TGTGCCAGCAGCTTAGCGCAGGGACGCTCCTACGAGCAGTACTTC CASSLAQGRSYEQYF
TRBD2 many TRBJ2-3 TRBV29-1 TGCAGCGTTGAATTAACTAGCGGGAGCTCAGATACGCAGTATTTT CSVELTSGSSDTQYF
TRBD1 many TRBJ2-3 TRBV29-1 TGCAGCGTTGATTTAGGGGGCGCAGATACGCAGTATTTT CSVDLGGADTQYF
- - TRBJ1-1 TRBV20-1 TGCAGTGCTAGAGAAGGGAGAGCTTTCTTT CSAREGRAFF
- - TRBJ2-1 TRBV6-5 TGTGCCCGCAGTTACAAGTCCGGTCACAATGAGCAGTTCTTC CARSYKSGHNEQFF
- few TRBJ2-1 TRBV4-3 TGCGCCAGCAGCCAAGATTTCTCGCGGCTATCCTACAATGAGCAGTTCTTC CASSQDFSRLSYNEQFF
- many TRBJ2-2 TRBV7-9 TGTGCCAGCAGCTCCTCATTGAACACCGGGGAGCTGTTTTTT CASSSSLNTGELFF
- few TRBJ2-2 TRBV30 TGTGCGGGCCCCAGGTACACCGGGGAGCTGTTTTTT CAGPRYTGELFF
- - TRBJ2-2 TRBV9 TGTGCCAGCAGCGTAGATTGCACCGGGGAGCTGTTTTTT CASSVDCTGELFF
TRBD2 many TRBJ2-7 TRBV5-1 TGCGCCAGCAGCTGTCTAGCGGACCTCCACGAGCAGTACTTC CASSCLADLHEQYF
TRBD1 few TRBJ1-3 TRBV6-5 TGTGCCAGCAGTCCGACAGGGATCTCTGGAAACACCATATATTTT CASSPTGISGNTIYF
- many TRBJ2-3 TRBV7-2 TGTGCCAGCAGCCCGGTGGGCGGAACTAGCACAGATACGCAGTATTTT CASSPVGGTSTDTQYF
- - TRBJ2-3 TRBV7-2 TGTGCCAGCAGCTTTTCCAGTGCAGGCACAGGTACGCAGTATTTT CASSFSSAGTGTQYF
TRBD2 many TRBJ2-1 TRBV4-1 TGCGCCAGCAGCCAGGTAGCGGGGTACAATGAGCAGTTCTTC CASSQVAGYNEQFF
TRBD1 few TRBJ1-5 TRBV7-6 TGTGCCAGCAGCTTTCACAGGGGAGACCAGCCCCAGCATTTT CASSFHRGDQPQHF
TRBD2 - TRBJ2-5 TRBV10-1 TGCGCCAAAAACCTAGCGGGGGGCCCCCTCGTTCAAGAGACCCAGTACTTC CAKNLAGGPLVQETQYF
- - TRBJ1-2 TRBV29-1 TGCAGCGTTGAAAGGGGATCTGGCTACACCTTC CSVERGSGYTF
- - TRBJ1-1 TRBV7-6 TGTGCCAGCAGTCAGACCACAGGGACTCGGGCTGAAGCTTTCTTT CASSQTTGTRAEAFF
- - TRBJ1-1 TRBV2 TGTGCCAGCAAAGGGGCAGGGGACATCACTGAAGCTCTCTTT CASKGAGDITEALF
- many TRBJ2-7 TRBV29-1 TGCAGCGTTGAATGGGCAGGGTCTCCCTACGAGCAGTACTTC CSVEWAGSPYEQYF
TRBD2 - TRBJ2-7 TRBV4-1 TGCGCCAGCAGCTCCCACCTTAGCGGGGGGGAACCCTACGAGCAGTACTTC CASSSHLSGGEPYEQYF
TRBD2 many TRBJ2-7 TRBV27 TGTGCCAGCAGTTCGACTAGCGGGAGGGCCCACGAGCAGTACTTC CASSSTSGRAHEQYF
TRBD1 - TRBJ1-4 TRBV13 TGTGCCAGCAGCAAAATTCCGGGACAGGCTAATGAAAAACTGTTTTTT CASSKIPGQANEKLFF
- - TRBJ2-7 TRBV20-1 TGCAGTGCTAGACATCGACAGCTAACTCACGAGCAGTACTTC CSARHRQLTHEQYF
- many TRBJ2-5 TRBV4-2 TGTGCCAGCAGCCAAGTGGAGGTCCCGGGGGAGACCCAGTACTTC CASSQVEVPGETQYF
TRBD2 few TRBJ2-7 TRBV4-3 TGCGCCAGCAGCCAACACATAGCGGGGGGCTACGAGCAGTACTTC CASSQHIAGGYEQYF
- - TRBJ1-1 TRBV24-1 TGTGCCACCAGTGATTCCCACTTGACAGAGCAAGCTTTCTTT CATSDSHLTEQAFF
TRBD2 - TRBJ2-7 TRBV24-1 TGTGCCACCAGTTTCAGCGGGAACGCCGAGCAGTACTTC CATSFSGNAEQYF
- - TRBJ2-7 TRBV6-2/TRBV6-3 TGTGCCAGCAGTTACGGTCCACTCCACGATTACGAGCAGTACTTC CASSYGPLHDYEQYF
- few TRBJ2-5 TRBV7-7 TGTGCCAGCAGCCCCTACCGACAAGAGACCCAGTACTTC CASSPYRQETQYF
TRBD2 - TRBJ2-1 TRBV12-3/TRBV12-4 TGTGTCAGCAGTTTAATGGCGGGGGGAGGGTATGAGCAGTTCTTC CVSSLMAGGGYEQFF
- many TRBJ2-3 TRBV28 TGTGCCAGCAGTCAGGGGGGGCGGGGGACACCATTCACAGATACGCAGTATTTT CASSQGGRGTPFTDTQYF
TRBD1 few TRBJ1-5 TRBV4-3 TGCGCCAGCAGCCAAGGTGGGCAGGGGGCCCAGCCCCAGCATTTT CASSQGGQGAQPQHF
- - TRBJ2-3 TRBV6-2/TRBV6-3 TGTGCCAGCAAACACCATCCGGACCTGATATCGGCAGATGCGCAGTATTTT CASKHHPDLISADAQYF
TRBD2 few TRBJ2-1 TRBV20-1 TGCAGTGCTAGAGGACTAGCGGGAGAAGGATCCTACAATGAGCAGTTCTTC CSARGLAGEGSYNEQFF
TRBD2 many TRBJ2-3 TRBV7-9 TGTGCCAGCAGGGTTCTAGCGGGGGAATTTCCTAGCACAGATACGCAGTATTTT CASRVLAGEFPSTDTQYF
TRBD2 many TRBJ2-7 TRBV28 TGTGCCAGCGCCACCGGGGGGTCCTACGAGCAGTACTTC CASATGGSYEQYF
TRBD1 many TRBJ2-3 TRBV7-8 TGTGCCAGCAGCTTAACCGGGACAGATGGAGATACGCAGTATTTT CASSLTGTDGDTQYF
TRBD1 - TRBJ1-4 TRBV28 TGTGCCAGCAGTCCCCTGGGACAGGTGAGGCTCGAGGAAAAACTGTTTTTT CASSPLGQVRLEEKLFF
TRBD2 - TRBJ2-1 TRBV27 TGTGCCAGCAGTCCCCAAGGGAGCGGGAGCTCCTACAATGAGCAGTTCTTC CASSPQGSGSSYNEQFF
- - TRBJ1-2 TRBV18 TGTGCCAGCTCACCGGGATATGGCTACACCTTC CASSPGYGYTF
- - TRBJ1-5 TRBV12-3/TRBV12-4 TGTGCCAGCAGCCGAATGGATCAGCCCCAGCATTTT CASSRMDQPQHF
- many TRBJ1-1 TRBV5-6 TGTGCCAGCAGTTCAGGGTTGAGCACTGAAGCTTTCTTT CASSSGLSTEAFF
- few TRBJ1-1 TRBV6-5 TGTGCCAGCAGTACCGACAACATGAACACTGAAGCTTTCTTT CASSTDNMNTEAFF
- - TRBJ2-2 TRBV4-1 TGCGCCAGCAGCCCACTACTAGGGAACACCGGGGAGCTGTTTTTT CASSPLLGNTGELFF
- many TRBJ2-7 TRBV6-5 TGTGCCAGCAGGAACAAAGGGACGGTCTACGAGCAGTACTTC CASRNKGTVYEQYF